This T cell receptor beta chain was obtained from a study of T cells in Graves' hyperthyroidism and ophthalmopathy. General observations from the study: Ophthalmopathy prediction by the model preceded onset by a median about 6.8 months. Appearing also in blood were most of the thyroid clonotypes expanded above 0.001.

Stable hyperthyroidism: no ophthalmopathy progression over 18 months of follow-up. Patients aged 18 to 65 had newly diagnosed hyperthyroidism of under 2 months' duration. Amplified regions were TCR beta CDR3 sequences from RNA transcripts. HTBI primers were the set used in a first-round RT-PCR of the TCR CDR3. TCRdb redid the calling of the multiplex PCR reads with MiXCR, one entry per CDR3 protein. The sample lists more than 100,000 distinct CDR3 sequences; 47% were seen once. Trimming took off 9 bases at V and 4 bases at J, with 12 bases between the two ends. This CDR3 has 12 residues. Per germline, CDR1 SEHNR and CDR2 FQNEAQ (reference sequence). Worth noting for this clonotype: Antigen unknown.

V is TRBV7-9 and J is TRBJ1-2; maybe TRBD1 (5 bases). The sequence came from a middle-aged man with Graves' hyperthyroidism. Sequenced: blood. CDR3 amino acids: CASISGGYGYTF. The CDR3 DNA follows: TGTGCCAGTATCAGCGGGGGCTATGGCTACACCTTC.